The clone carrying this T cell receptor beta chain was seen more than once but under ten times. No antigen is known for it. There are 12 residues in the CDR3. From germline, CDR1 is SQVTM and CDR2 ANQGSEA. V was pared by 7 bases and J by 5 bases, with 5 bases of the junction left unmatched. This entry is derived from a study of T cell responses to AZD1222 COVID-19 vaccine. Study findings and constraints: CD4 TCRs associated with vaccination spanned spike, dominating at 160-218 and 743-854. Samples come after the peak T cell response, not at day 14. Seropositive at baseline were only a handful of AZD1222 recipients. Following two doses of AZD1222, Spike-specific TCR breadth and depth rose.

Measured with immunoSEQ multiplex PCR; TCRdb has only the in-frame clones, and not every one. The repertoire consists of about 120,000 clones, with roughly 90% occurring once and the leading ten covering over 3%. This specimen was peripheral blood, taken on day 0 of AZD1222 vaccination. The V gene is TRBV29-1, the J gene TRBJ2-7; 10 bases align to TRBD1. This clonotype was obtained from an adult in good health. The CDR3 is CSAGTGVHEQYF. The CDR3 bases are TGCAGCGCCGGGACAGGGGTCCACGAGCAGTACTTC.